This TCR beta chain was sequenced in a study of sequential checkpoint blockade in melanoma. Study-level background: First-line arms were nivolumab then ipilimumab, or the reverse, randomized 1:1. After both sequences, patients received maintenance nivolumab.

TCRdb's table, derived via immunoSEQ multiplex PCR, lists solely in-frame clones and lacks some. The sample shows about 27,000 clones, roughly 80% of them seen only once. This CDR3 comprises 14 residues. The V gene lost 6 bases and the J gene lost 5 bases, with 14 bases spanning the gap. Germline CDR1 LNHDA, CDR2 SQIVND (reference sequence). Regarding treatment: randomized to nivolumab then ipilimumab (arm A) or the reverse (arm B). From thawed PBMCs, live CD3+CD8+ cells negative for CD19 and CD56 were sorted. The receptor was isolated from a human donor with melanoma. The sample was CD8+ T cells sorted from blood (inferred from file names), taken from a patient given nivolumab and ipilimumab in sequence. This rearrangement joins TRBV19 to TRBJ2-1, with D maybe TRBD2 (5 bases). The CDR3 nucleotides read TGTGCCAGTAGCCCTCAGCGGAGTCACAATGAGCAGTTCTTC. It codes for CASSPQRSHNEQFF. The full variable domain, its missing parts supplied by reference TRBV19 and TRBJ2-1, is DGGITQSPKYLFRKEGQNVTLSCEQNLNHDAMYWYRQDPGQGLRLIYYSQIVNDFQKGDIAEGYSVSREKKESFPLTVTSAQKNPTAFYLCASSPQRSHNEQFFGPGTRLTVL.